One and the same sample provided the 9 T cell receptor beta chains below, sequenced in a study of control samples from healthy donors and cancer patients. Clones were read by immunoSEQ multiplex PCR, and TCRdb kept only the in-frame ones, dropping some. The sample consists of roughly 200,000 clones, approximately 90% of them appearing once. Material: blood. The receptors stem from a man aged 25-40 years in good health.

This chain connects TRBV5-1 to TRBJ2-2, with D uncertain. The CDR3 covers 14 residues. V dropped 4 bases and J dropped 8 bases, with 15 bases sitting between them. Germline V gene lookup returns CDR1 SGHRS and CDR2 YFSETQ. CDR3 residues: CASSVGPGQGELFF. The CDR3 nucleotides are TGCGCCAGCAGCGTAGGACCCGGGCAAGGGGAGCTGTTTTTT. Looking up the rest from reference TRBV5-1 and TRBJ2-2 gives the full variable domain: KAGVTQTPRYLIKTRGQQVTLSCSPISGHRSVSWYQQTPGQGLQFLFEYFSETQRNKGNFPGRFSGRQFSNSRSEMNVSTLELGDSALYLCASSVGPGQGELFFGEGSRLTVL.

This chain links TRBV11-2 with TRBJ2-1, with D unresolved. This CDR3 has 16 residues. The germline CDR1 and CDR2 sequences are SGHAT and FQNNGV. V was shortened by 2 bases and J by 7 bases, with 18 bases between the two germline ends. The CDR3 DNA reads TGTGCCAGCAGCTTAAGAGTTGACGCAACTGAGAATGAGCAGTTCTTC. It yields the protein CASSLRVDATENEQFF.

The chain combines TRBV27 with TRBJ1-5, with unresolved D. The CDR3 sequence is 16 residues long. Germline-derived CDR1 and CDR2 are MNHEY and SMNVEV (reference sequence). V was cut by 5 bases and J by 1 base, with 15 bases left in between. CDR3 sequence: CASSEWGGNSNQPQHF. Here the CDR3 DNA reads TGTGCCAGCAGTGAATGGGGAGGGAACAGCAATCAGCCCCAGCATTTT.

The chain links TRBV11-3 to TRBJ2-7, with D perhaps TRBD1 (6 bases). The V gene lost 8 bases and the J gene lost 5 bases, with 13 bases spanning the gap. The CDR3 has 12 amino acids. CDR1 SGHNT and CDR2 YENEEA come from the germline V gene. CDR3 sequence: CASGRGSNEQYF. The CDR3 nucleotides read TGTGCCAGCGGTAGGGGGTCGAACGAGCAGTACTTC.

This chain's CDR3 is CASSLEGGLPSNIQYF. DNA for the CDR3: TGTGCCAGCAGCTTAGAAGGAGGGCTACCCTCGAACATTCAGTACTTC. The gene calls are TRBV7-2 and TRBJ2-4, with a tentative D call TRBD2 (6 bases). The V end was cut by 1 base, the J end by 7 bases, with 17 bases between. The CDR3 covers 16 residues. Germline CDR1 SGHTA, CDR2 FQGNSA. Based on the CDR3 plus reference TRBV7-2 and TRBJ2-4, the full variable domain is GAGVSQSPSNKVTEKGKDVELRCDPISGHTALYWYRQSLGQGLEFLIYFQGNSAPDKSGLPSDRFSAERTGGSVSTLTIQRTQQEDSAVYLCASSLEGGLPSNIQYFGAGTRLSVL.

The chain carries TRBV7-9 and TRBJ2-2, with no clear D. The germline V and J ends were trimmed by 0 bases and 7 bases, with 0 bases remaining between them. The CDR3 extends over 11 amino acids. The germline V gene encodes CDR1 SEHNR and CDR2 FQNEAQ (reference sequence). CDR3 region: CASSLAGELFF. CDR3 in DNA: TGTGCCAGCAGCTTAGCCGGGGAGCTGTTTTTT.

Here the CDR3 reads CASSTFWHRGGGYTF. The CDR3 DNA follows: TGTGCCAGCAGCACCTTTTGGCACAGGGGTGGTGGCTACACCTTC. This rearrangement joins TRBV7-7 to TRBJ1-2; 7 bases match TRBD1. The CDR3 sequence is 15 residues long. V lost 5 bases to trimming and J lost 7 bases; unmatched junction nucleotides: 13. The germline gives CDR1 SSHAT, CDR2 FNYEAQ (reference sequence).

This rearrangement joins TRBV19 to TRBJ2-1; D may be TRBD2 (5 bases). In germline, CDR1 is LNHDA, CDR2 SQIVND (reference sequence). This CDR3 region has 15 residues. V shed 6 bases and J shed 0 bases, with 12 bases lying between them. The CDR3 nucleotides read TGTGCCAGTAGCTCGAGGGAAAACTCCTACAATGAGCAGTTCTTC. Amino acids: CASSSRENSYNEQFF.

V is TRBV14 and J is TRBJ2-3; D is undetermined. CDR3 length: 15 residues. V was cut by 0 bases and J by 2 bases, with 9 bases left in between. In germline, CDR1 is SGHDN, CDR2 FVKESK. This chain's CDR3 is CASSQDGRLTDTQYF. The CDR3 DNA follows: TGTGCCAGCAGCCAAGATGGCAGACTCACAGATACGCAGTATTTT.